The clone carrying this TCR beta chain came up once. Its antigen is as yet unknown. Once RNA had been extracted, it was reverse transcribed into cDNA to act as the sequencing template. Produced via immunoSEQ multiplex PCR; TCRdb's table is partial and in-frame only. The sample has over 250,000 clones, approximately 60% seen once; the top ten hold around 0.92%. There are 14 residues in the CDR3. V gave up 5 bases and J gave up 3 bases, with 13 bases separating them. In germline, CDR1 is MNHNY, CDR2 SVGAGI (reference sequence). This sample is drawn from a study of CD8+ T cells in alopecia areata. Noted treatment: oral pan-JAK inhibitor, 5-10 mg twice daily. Study observations and caveats: Normal-skin resident alphabeta T cells also appear among scalp sample sequences. On tofacitinib, scalp and blood still held many of the expanded lesional clones. Within the top 100, expanded CD8+ clones significantly decreased with tofacitinib, as did scalp clonality.

J is TRBJ1-1 and V is TRBV6-6, with D uncertain. This TCR derives from a human donor with alopecia areata. The sample here was CD4+ T cells sorted from blood, taken at week 52, from a patient treated with tofacitinib. CDR3 sequence: CASSPRVLDTEAFF. The CDR3 DNA reads TGTGCCAGCAGTCCCCGGGTCTTGGACACTGAAGCTTTCTTT.